This TCR beta chain was sequenced in a study of blood T cell repertoires in COVID-19 (dated by TCRdb to the early 2020s). In the study overall: Collaborator samples came from the United States, Italy and Spain and covered acute and convalescent phases of COVID-19. Subjects who had been exposed to COVID-19, were actively infected with it, or had recovered from it provided the deeply sampled blood TCRbeta repertoires that made up the dataset. The material from the prospective study consisted of cDNA or gDNA derived from T cells, B-cell-depleted T cells, or PBMCs. Samples came from the ongoing ImmuneRACE study (first 160 participants) plus 1,254 subjects from 6 global collaborators. Nearly every sample came with metadata listing a de-identified subject ID, COVID-19 status, age in years and sex. Where HLA class I and class II types were available, the types were taken from metadata supplied by the sample provider, not from assay-based typing. The repertoires were released in a freely available public database intended as a resource for research on the immune response to SARS-CoV-2. Broad study findings and their caveats: Clinical and demographic metadata were provided uncurated, with the amount varying by source and participant.

The immunoSEQ Assay, a bias-controlled multiplex PCR, was used to amplify TCRbeta CDR3 regions from genomic DNA. Regarding the original processing steps: Nucleated cell counts per sample were estimated from amplification of reference gene primers within the assay. Sequence reads were collapsed and filtered to measure the absolute abundance of every unique TCRbeta CDR3 rearrangement. For each sample, productive Simpson clonality was calculated by taking the square root of Simpson's diversity index across productive rearrangements. TCRdb's version of the immuneACCESS table is confined to in-frame rearrangements and falls short of the full clone set. An unresolved V gene accounts for under half of the shortfall where checked; the remainder is of unknown origin. V, J and clone size derive from that table, while D and trimming were established from the DNA sequence. The sample has about 170,000 clones on record, around nine tenths of them singletons. The ten largest clones capture around 1.9% of the sample.

Another Seattle source contributed samples from volunteer blood donors who had recovered from COVID-19. Collaborating institutions collected whole blood in K2EDTA tubes following their own protocols. For TCRbeta analysis, collaborator samples were shipped as frozen whole blood, as isolated PBMCs, or as DNA extracted from either sample type. Trimming accounts for 7 bases at V and 6 bases at J, while the number of junction bases matched to no gene is 6. CDR1 is given as KGHSY and CDR2 as FQNENV, both from the germline V gene. The CDR3 runs 13 amino acids, cysteine and phenylalanine included. Just the 39-base CDR3 DNA is kept, in frame starting at base 1. Comments on this clone: There is no known antigen for this receptor. There are no base qualities to consult, and no much larger clone falls within one base.

Rearrangement joined TRBV16 to TRBJ1-5; 7 central nucleotides agree with TRBD1. The TCR was taken from a man in his fifties or sixties who had recovered from COVID-19. Specimen: peripheral blood. The DNA is TGTGCCAGCATCAAAGACAGGGCTCAGCCCCAGCATTTT. Translated, this is CASIKDRAQPQHF.